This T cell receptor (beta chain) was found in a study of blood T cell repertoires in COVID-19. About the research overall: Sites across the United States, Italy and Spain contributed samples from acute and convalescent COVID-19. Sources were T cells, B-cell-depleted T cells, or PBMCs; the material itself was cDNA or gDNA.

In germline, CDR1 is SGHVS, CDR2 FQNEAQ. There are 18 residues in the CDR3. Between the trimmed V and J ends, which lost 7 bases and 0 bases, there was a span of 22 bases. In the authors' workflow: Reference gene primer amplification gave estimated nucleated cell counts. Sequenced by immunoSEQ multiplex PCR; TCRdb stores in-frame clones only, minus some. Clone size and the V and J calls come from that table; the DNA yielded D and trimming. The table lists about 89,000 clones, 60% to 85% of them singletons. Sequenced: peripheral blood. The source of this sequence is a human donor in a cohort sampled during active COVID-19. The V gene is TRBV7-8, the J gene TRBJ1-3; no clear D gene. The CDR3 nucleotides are TGTGCCAGCACCCCAGGTGCAGCCCGCCAGTTCTCTGGAAACACCATATATTTT. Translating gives CASTPGAARQFSGNTIYF. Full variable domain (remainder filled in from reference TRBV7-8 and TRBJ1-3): GAGVSQSPRYKVAKRGQDVALRCDPISGHVSLFWYQQALGQGPEFLTYFQNEAQLDKSGLPSDRFFAERPEGSVSTLKIQRTQQEDSAVYLCASTPGAARQFSGNTIYFGEGSWLTVV.